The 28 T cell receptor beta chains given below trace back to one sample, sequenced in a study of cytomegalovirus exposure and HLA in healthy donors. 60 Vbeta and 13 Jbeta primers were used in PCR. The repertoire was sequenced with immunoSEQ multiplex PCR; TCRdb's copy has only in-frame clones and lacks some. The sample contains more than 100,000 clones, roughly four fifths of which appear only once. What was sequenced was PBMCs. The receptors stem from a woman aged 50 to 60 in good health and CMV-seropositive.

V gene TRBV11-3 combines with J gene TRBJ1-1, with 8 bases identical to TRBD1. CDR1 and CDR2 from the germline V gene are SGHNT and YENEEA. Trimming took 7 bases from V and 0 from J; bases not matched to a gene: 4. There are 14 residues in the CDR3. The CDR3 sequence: CASKDRALNTEAFF. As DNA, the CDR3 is TGTGCCAGCAAGGACAGGGCCTTGAACACTGAAGCTTTCTTT. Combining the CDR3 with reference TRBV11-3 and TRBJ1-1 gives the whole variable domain EAGVVQSPRYKIIEKKQPVAFWCNPISGHNTLYWYLQNLGQGPELLIRYENEEAVDDSQLPKDRFSAERLKGVDSTLKIQPAELGDSAVYLCASKDRALNTEAFFGQGTRLTVV.

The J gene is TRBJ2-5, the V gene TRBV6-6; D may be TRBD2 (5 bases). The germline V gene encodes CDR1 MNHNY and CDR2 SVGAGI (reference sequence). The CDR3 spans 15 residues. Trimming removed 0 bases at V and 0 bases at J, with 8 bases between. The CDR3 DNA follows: TGTGCCAGCAGTTACTCGACGGGATACCAAGAGACCCAGTACTTC. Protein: CASSYSTGYQETQYF.

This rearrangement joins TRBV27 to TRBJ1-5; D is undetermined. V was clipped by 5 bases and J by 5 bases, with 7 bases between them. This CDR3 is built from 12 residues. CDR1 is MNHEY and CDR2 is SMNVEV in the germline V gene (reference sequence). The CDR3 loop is CASSTSDQPQHF. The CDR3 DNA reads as TGTGCCAGCAGTACATCCGATCAGCCCCAGCATTTT.

CDR3 sequence: CASSYSTGGYQETQYF. CDR3 DNA sequence: TGTGCCAGCAGTTACTCCACGGGGGGCTACCAAGAGACCCAGTACTTC. The chain couples TRBV6-5 to TRBJ2-5, with a possible D match to TRBD2 (7 bases). This CDR3 is 16 amino acids long. Germline V gene sequence: CDR1 MNHEY, CDR2 SVGAGI. V lost 0 bases, J lost 0 bases, and 11 bases lay in between.

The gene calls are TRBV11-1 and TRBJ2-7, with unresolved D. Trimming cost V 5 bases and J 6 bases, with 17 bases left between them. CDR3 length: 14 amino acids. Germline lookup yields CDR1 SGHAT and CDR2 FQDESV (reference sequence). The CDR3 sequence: CASSLLPPNAEQYF. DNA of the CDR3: TGTGCCAGCAGCCTACTTCCCCCAAACGCCGAGCAGTACTTC.

The CDR3 is CASSLPLRGSLSSYNEQFF. The CDR3 DNA is TGTGCCAGCAGTTTACCCTTGCGGGGAAGTCTTAGCTCCTACAATGAGCAGTTCTTC. The rearrangement links TRBV28 to TRBJ2-1, with D possibly TRBD2 on 6 matching bases. V lost 2 bases to trimming and J lost 0 bases, with 20 bases between them. From germline, CDR1 is MDHEN and CDR2 SYDVKM. The length of the CDR3 is 19 residues.

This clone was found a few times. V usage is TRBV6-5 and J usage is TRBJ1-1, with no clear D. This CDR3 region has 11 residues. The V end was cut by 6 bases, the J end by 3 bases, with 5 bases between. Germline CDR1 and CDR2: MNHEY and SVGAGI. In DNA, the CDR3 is TGTGCCAGCAGACGGGACACTGAAGCTTTCTTT. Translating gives CASRRDTEAFF.

The CDR3 here is CASSKLPGVTDTQYF. Written as DNA, the CDR3 is TGTGCCAGCAGCAAACTTCCGGGGGTTACGGATACGCAGTATTTT. The chain is built from TRBV7-9 and TRBJ2-3, with TRBD2 as a possible D gene (6 bases). Trimming shortened V by 5 bases and J by 6 bases, and 18 bases separated the two germline ends. Germline CDR1 SEHNR, CDR2 FQNEAQ (reference sequence). The CDR3 contains 15 residues.

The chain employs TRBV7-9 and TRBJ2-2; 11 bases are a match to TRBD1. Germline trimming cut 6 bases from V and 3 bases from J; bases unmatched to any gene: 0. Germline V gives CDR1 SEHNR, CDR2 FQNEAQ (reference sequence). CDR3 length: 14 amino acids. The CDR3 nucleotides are TGTGCCAGCAGGGGACAGGGGGACACCGGGGAGCTGTTTTTT. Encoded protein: CASRGQGDTGELFF.

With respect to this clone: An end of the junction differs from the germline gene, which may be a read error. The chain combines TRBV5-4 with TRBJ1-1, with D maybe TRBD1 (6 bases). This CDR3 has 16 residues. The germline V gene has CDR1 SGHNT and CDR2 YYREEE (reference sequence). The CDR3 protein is CACSLGTGKRYEEAFF. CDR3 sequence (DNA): TGTGCCTGCAGCTTGGGAACAGGGAAGAGATACGAGGAAGCTTTCTTT.

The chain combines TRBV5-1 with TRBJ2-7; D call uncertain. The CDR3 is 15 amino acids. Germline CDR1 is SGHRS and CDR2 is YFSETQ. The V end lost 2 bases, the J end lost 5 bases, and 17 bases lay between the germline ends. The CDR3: CASSLGYETLNEQYF. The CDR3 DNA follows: TGCGCCAGCAGCTTAGGTTACGAGACTCTGAACGAGCAGTACTTC.

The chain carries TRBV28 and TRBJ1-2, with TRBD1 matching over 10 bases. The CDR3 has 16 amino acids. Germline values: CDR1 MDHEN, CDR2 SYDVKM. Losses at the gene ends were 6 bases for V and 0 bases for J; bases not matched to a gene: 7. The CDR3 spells CASRPDRGASNYGYTF. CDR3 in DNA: TGTGCCAGCAGACCGGACAGGGGGGCTTCTAACTATGGCTACACCTTC.

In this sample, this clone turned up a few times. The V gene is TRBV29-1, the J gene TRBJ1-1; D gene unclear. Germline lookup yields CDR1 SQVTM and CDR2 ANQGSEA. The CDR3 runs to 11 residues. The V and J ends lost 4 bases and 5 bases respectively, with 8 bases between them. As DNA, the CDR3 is TGCAGCGTTGGTGAGAGTACTGAAGCTTTCTTT. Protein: CSVGESTEAFF.

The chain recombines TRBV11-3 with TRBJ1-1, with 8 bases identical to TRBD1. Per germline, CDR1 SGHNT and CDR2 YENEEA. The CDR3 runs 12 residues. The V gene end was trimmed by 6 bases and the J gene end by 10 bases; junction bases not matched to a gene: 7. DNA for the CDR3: TGTGCCAGCAGTTCGGACAGGGAAGGAGCTTTCTTT. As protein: CASSSDREGAFF.

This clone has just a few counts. The CDR3 is CASRETGRNTEAFF. The CDR3 bases are TGTGCCAGCAGAGAGACAGGGAGGAACACTGAAGCTTTCTTT. The chain has TRBV6-1 and TRBJ1-1, with 7 bases aligning to TRBD1. This CDR3 is built from 14 residues. Germline V gene lookup returns CDR1 MNHNS and CDR2 SASEGT. V lost 6 bases, J lost 1 base, and 5 bases stayed unmatched.

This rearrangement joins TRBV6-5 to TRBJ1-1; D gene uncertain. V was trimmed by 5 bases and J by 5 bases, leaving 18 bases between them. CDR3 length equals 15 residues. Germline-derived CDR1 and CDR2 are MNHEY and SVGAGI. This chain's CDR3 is CASSARPRGGTEAFF. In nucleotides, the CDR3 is TGTGCCAGCAGTGCCCGACCCCGCGGCGGGACTGAAGCTTTCTTT.

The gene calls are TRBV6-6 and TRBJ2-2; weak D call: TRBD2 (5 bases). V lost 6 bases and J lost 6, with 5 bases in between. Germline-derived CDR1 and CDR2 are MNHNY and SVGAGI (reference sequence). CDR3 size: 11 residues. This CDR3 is CASRLAGELFF. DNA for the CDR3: TGTGCCAGCAGACTAGCCGGGGAGCTGTTTTTT.

CDR3 sequence (DNA): TGTGCCAGCACCCCTGACAGCAATGAAAAACTGTTTTTT. Its protein is CASTPDSNEKLFF. The V and J genes are TRBV7-8 and TRBJ1-4; D may be TRBD1 (5 bases). The CDR3 has 13 amino acids. Trimming stripped 7 bases from V and 5 bases from J, with 11 bases between. CDR1 is SGHVS and CDR2 is FQNEAQ in the germline V gene.

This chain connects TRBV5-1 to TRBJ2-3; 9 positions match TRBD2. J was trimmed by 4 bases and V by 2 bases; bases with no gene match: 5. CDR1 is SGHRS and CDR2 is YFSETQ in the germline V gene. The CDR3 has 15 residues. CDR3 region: CASSFAGGYSDTQYF. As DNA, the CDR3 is TGCGCCAGCAGCTTTGCGGGGGGGTATTCAGATACGCAGTATTTT.

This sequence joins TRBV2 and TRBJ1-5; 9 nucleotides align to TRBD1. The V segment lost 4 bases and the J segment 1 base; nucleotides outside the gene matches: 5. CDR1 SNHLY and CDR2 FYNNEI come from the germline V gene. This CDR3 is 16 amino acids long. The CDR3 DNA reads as TGTGCCAGCAGTGCCCTCGGGACAGGGAGCAATCAGCCCCAGCATTTT. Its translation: CASSALGTGSNQPQHF.

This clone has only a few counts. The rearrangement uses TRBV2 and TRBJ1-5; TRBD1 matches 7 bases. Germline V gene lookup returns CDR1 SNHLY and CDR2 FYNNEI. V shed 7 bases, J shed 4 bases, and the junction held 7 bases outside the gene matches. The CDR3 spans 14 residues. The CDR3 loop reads CASIQGEKNQPQHF. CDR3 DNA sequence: TGTGCCAGCATTCAGGGGGAAAAAAATCAGCCCCAGCATTTT.

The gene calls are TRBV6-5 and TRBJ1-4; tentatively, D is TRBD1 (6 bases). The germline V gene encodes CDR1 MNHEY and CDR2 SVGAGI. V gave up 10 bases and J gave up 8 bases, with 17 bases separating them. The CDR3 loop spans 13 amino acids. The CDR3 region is CATRGGQPEKLFF. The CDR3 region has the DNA TGTGCCACCCGGGGGGGGCAGCCCGAAAAACTGTTTTTT.

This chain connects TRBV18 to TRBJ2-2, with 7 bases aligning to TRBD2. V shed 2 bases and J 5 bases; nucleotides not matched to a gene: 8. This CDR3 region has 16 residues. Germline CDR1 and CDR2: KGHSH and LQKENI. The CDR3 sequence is CASSPAGVRTTGELFF. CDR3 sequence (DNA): TGTGCCAGCTCACCAGCGGGGGTGAGAACAACCGGGGAGCTGTTTTTT.

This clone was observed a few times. This chain's CDR3 is CASPRGQEQDGYTF. The CDR3 nucleotides are TGTGCCTCCCCAAGGGGACAGGAGCAAGATGGCTACACCTTC. The V call is TRBV30, the J call TRBJ1-2; 8 positions agree with TRBD1. Trimming at V came to 7 bases and at J to 6 bases, leaving 13 bases not matched to a gene. CDR1 GTSNPN and CDR2 SVGIG come from the germline V gene (reference sequence). The CDR3 extends over 14 amino acids.

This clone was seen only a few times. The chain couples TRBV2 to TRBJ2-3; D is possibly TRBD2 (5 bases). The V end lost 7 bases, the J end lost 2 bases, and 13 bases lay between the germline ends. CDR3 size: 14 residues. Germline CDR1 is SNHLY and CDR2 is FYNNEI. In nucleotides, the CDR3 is TGTGCCAGCAAGATTGGGGAGCCCACAGATACGCAGTATTTT. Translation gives CASKIGEPTDTQYF. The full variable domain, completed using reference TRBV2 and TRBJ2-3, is EPEVTQTPSHQVTQMGQEVILRCVPISNHLYFYWYRQILGQKVEFLVSFYNNEISEKSEIFDDQFSVERPDGSNFTLKIRSTKLEDSAMYFCASKIGEPTDTQYFGPGTRLTVL.

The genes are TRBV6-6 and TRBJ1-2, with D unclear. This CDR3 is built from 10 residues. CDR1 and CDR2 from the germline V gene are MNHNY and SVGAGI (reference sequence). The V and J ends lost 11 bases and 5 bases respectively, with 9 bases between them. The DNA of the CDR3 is TGTGCCGTCGGGTCGTATGGCTACACCTTC. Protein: CAVGSYGYTF.

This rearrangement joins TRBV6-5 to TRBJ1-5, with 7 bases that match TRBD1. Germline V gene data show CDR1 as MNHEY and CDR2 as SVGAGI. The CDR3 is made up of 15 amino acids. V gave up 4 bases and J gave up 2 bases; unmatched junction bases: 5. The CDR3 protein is CASSFRTGGNQPQHF. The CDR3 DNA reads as TGTGCCAGCAGTTTTCGGACAGGAGGCAATCAGCCCCAGCATTTT.

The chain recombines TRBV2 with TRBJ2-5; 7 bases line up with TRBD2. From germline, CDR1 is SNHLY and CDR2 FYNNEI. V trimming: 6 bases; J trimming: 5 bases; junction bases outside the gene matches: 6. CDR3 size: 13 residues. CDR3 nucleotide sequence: TGTGCCAGCAGCGCCCTGGGAGGGGAGACCCAGTACTTC. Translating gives CASSALGGETQYF.